A single sample gave rise to the 32 T cell receptor beta chains below, sequenced in a study of Ad26.COV2.S vaccination and SARS-CoV-2 variants. The repertoire was sequenced with immunoSEQ multiplex PCR; TCRdb's copy has only in-frame clones and lacks some. In the table there are around 500,000 clones, about nine tenths of which are singletons. Noted treatment: some 20 received Ad26.COV2.S at low or high dose, single or two shots; about 5 received placebo; per-sample allocation not given. The samples date from day 63 after the first vaccine or placebo injection. Sequences were derived from peripheral blood, sampled in a trial of Ad26.COV2.S vaccine versus placebo. These receptors all stem from a person aged 18-65 years who received the Ad26.COV2.S COVID-19 vaccine or a placebo.

The rearrangement links TRBV4-1 to TRBJ1-5; possibly TRBD1 for D (5 bases). V gave up 0 bases and J gave up 7 bases, with 10 bases separating them. The CDR3 is 14 amino acids. Germline CDR1 and CDR2: MGHRA and YSYEKL. The CDR3 sequence: CASSQDQGVQPQHF. CDR3 in DNA: TGCGCCAGCAGCCAAGACCAGGGTGTGCAGCCCCAGCATTTT.

This clone was recorded only once. The chain combines TRBV27 with TRBJ2-1, with a weak D call TRBD2 (7 bases). The CDR3 runs to 14 residues. V was pared by 5 bases and J by 6 bases, with 14 bases between. Germline V gene data show CDR1 as MNHEY and CDR2 as SMNVEV (reference sequence). The CDR3 region is CASSKWEGGNEQFF. In DNA form, the CDR3 reads TGTGCCAGCAGTAAGTGGGAGGGGGGCAATGAGCAGTTCTTC.

This clone was recorded a few times. The rearrangement uses TRBV10-3 and TRBJ1-5; 7 bases line up with TRBD1. CDR3 size: 15 residues. Germline CDR1 and CDR2: ENHRY and SYGVKD. V trimming: 3 bases; J trimming: 5 bases; junction bases outside the gene matches: 7. The CDR3 sequence is CAISDRQGVDQPQHF. CDR3 DNA sequence: TGTGCCATCAGTGATCGGCAGGGGGTGGATCAGCCCCAGCATTTT.

V gene TRBV27 combines with J gene TRBJ2-3; 10 bases align to TRBD2. The CDR3 is 14 amino acids. Losses at the gene ends were 11 bases for V and 6 bases for J; bases not matched to a gene: 11. The V gene's germline CDR1 is MNHEY and CDR2 SMNVEV (reference sequence). The CDR3 region has the DNA TGTGCCGCGAAGGATGCTAGCGGGAGTGATACGCAGTATTTT. Its protein product is CAAKDASGSDTQYF.

The chain recombines TRBV3-1 (or the pseudogene TRBV3-2) with TRBJ2-3, with D possibly called TRBD1 or TRBD2 (6 bases each). Trimming cost V 1 base and J 4 bases, with 21 bases left between them. The germline CDR1 and CDR2 sequences are LGHDT and YNNKEL (reference sequence). The length of the CDR3 is 18 residues. The CDR3 here is CASSQGRMGGLPADTQYF. The CDR3, as DNA: TGTGCCAGCAGCCAAGGTCGTATGGGGGGCCTCCCGGCAGATACGCAGTATTTT.

This clone was seen more than once but under ten times. The chain joins TRBV7-9 to TRBJ1-6; TRBD1 agrees at 8 bases. Looked up from germline, CDR1 is SEHNR and CDR2 is FQNEAQ (reference sequence). The ends lost 1 base at V and 10 bases at J; junction bases unmatched: 3. The CDR3 totals 14 residues. Written as DNA, the CDR3 is TGTGCCAGCAGCTTAGGGACAGGGCTATCACCCCTCCACTTT. Encoded protein: CASSLGTGLSPLHF.

The chain couples TRBV7-9 to TRBJ2-7; possibly TRBD1 or TRBD2 for D (5 bases each). Germline lookup yields CDR1 SEHNR and CDR2 FQNEAQ (reference sequence). The CDR3 is made up of 12 amino acids. Trimming shortened V by 1 base and J by 6 bases, and 7 bases separated the two germline ends. CDR3: CASSLVGTEQYF. The CDR3 coding sequence is TGTGCCAGCAGCTTAGTAGGGACCGAGCAGTACTTC.

The chain has TRBV14 and TRBJ2-7, with no clear D. This CDR3 region has 16 residues. Looked up from germline, CDR1 is SGHDN and CDR2 is FVKESK. The germline V and J ends were trimmed by 0 bases and 0 bases, with 12 bases remaining between them. The CDR3 protein is CASSQDSRKGSYEQYF. The CDR3 DNA sequence: TGTGCCAGCAGCCAAGATAGTAGGAAGGGCTCCTACGAGCAGTACTTC.

The chain's CDR3 is CASSYGQLQETQYF. The CDR3 DNA reads TGTGCCAGCAGTTACGGGCAGCTGCAAGAGACCCAGTACTTC. The chain employs TRBV6-6 and TRBJ2-5; D is uncertain. V was trimmed by 2 bases and J by 2 bases, leaving 9 bases between them. The CDR3 spans 14 residues. Germline CDR1 and CDR2: MNHNY and SVGAGI (reference sequence).

This clone was counted only a few times. The V call is TRBV5-1, the J call TRBJ1-1; 9 nucleotides match TRBD1. The CDR3 is 14 residues long. Germline V gene lookup returns CDR1 SGHRS and CDR2 YFSETQ. The V and J ends lost 5 bases and 3 bases, in that order; junction bases with no gene match: 5. The CDR3 DNA is TGCGCCAGCAGGGAACAGGGGGCACACACTGAAGCTTTCTTT. The encoded protein is CASREQGAHTEAFF.

The chain couples TRBV30 to TRBJ1-6, with D tentatively TRBD1 (5 bases). The CDR3 spans 13 residues. Germline CDR1 GTSNPN, CDR2 SVGIG (reference sequence). Trimming removed 1 base from V and 9 bases from J, with 10 bases in between. The CDR3: CAWSAEGISPLHF. DNA for the CDR3: TGTGCCTGGAGTGCGGAGGGGATTTCACCCCTCCACTTT.

J is TRBJ2-2 and V is TRBV7-6; a possible D gene is TRBD1 (5 bases). V lost 1 base, J lost 2 bases, and 11 bases lay in between. CDR3 length: 16 amino acids. CDR1 is SGHVS, CDR2 FNYEAQ, per germline. CDR3 in amino acids: CASSLVRVANTGELFF. The CDR3 bases are TGTGCCAGCAGCTTAGTCAGGGTCGCTAACACCGGGGAGCTGTTTTTT.

V is TRBV6-6 and J is TRBJ1-6; 12 bases are shared with TRBD1. V was clipped by 6 bases and J by 10 bases; unmatched bases: 7. Germline lookup yields CDR1 MNHNY and CDR2 SVGAGI (reference sequence). The CDR3 is 15 residues long. The chain's CDR3 is CASSFTGTGGSPLHF. CDR3 sequence (DNA): TGTGCCAGCAGCTTTACCGGGACAGGGGGCTCACCCCTCCACTTT.

The V and J genes are TRBV6-2 or TRBV6-3 and TRBJ2-1; 10 bases are a match to TRBD2. The CDR3 has 17 amino acids. J lost 4 bases, V lost 0 bases, and 6 bases had no gene match. Per the germline V gene, CDR1 is MNHEY and CDR2 is SVGEGT. The CDR3 DNA is TGTGCCAGCAGTTACTCGGGGCTAGCGGGAGTATACAATGAGCAGTTCTTC. Protein product: CASSYSGLAGVYNEQFF.

The chain combines TRBV20-1 with TRBJ2-5; D uncertain. The V gene lost 3 bases and the J gene lost 3 bases, with 11 bases spanning the gap. From germline, CDR1 is DFQATT and CDR2 SNEGSKA (reference sequence). The CDR3 sequence is 13 residues long. For the CDR3, the DNA is TGCAGTGCTAGTCGCTTGCGAGAAGAGACCCAGTACTTC. The encoded protein is CSASRLREETQYF.

The chain couples TRBV11-2 to TRBJ2-3, with D maybe TRBD2 (5 bases). Germline V gene data show CDR1 as SGHAT and CDR2 as FQNNGV. V shed 1 base and J shed 4 bases, with 12 bases lying between them. This CDR3 spans 15 amino acids. CDR3 in DNA: TGTGCCAGCAGCTTAGTACCTGGGAGTCCAGATACGCAGTATTTT. This translates into CASSLVPGSPDTQYF.

The V call is TRBV13, the J call TRBJ2-1; tentative D call: TRBD2 (5 bases). The length of the CDR3 is 11 residues. Germline assignment: CDR1 PRHDT and CDR2 FYEKMQ (reference sequence). The V end lost 3 bases, the J end lost 9 bases, and 6 bases lay between the germline ends. Written as DNA, the CDR3 is TGTGCCAGCAGCTTCGAGGGTGAGCAGTTCTTC. This encodes CASSFEGEQFF.

The chain uses TRBV6-6 and TRBJ1-3; D might be TRBD1 (5 bases). V was trimmed by 0 bases and J by 2 bases, leaving 8 bases between them. From germline, CDR1 is MNHNY and CDR2 SVGAGI (reference sequence). CDR3 size: 15 residues. In DNA form, the CDR3 reads TGTGCCAGCAGTTACTCTCAGGGCCCTGGAAACACCATATATTTT. This sequence encodes CASSYSQGPGNTIYF.

The chain links TRBV7-9 to TRBJ2-5, with 8 bases that match TRBD1. Per germline, CDR1 SEHNR and CDR2 FQNEAQ (reference sequence). Trimming at V came to 1 base and at J to 4 bases, leaving 2 bases not matched to a gene. The CDR3 covers 14 residues. CDR3: CASSLETGGETQYF. The DNA for the CDR3 is TGTGCCAGCAGCTTAGAAACAGGGGGAGAGACCCAGTACTTC.

The chain carries TRBV28 and TRBJ1-2; no reliable D call. Germline V gives CDR1 MDHEN, CDR2 SYDVKM. The CDR3 runs 13 residues. Trimming pared 4 bases from V and 8 bases from J, leaving 14 bases between. DNA of the CDR3: TGTGCCAGCAGTTCAGGCCCGGCCTGGGGCTACACCTTC. Protein product: CASSSGPAWGYTF.

The chain joins TRBV6-5 to TRBJ2-5; D is possibly TRBD2 (6 bases). The germline CDR1 and CDR2 sequences are MNHEY and SVGAGI. The CDR3 loop spans 14 amino acids. Trimming left V 10 bases short and J 4 bases short, with 19 bases between. The CDR3 here is CANAPGDGAETQYF. DNA for the CDR3: TGTGCCAACGCGCCGGGGGATGGGGCAGAGACCCAGTACTTC.

The chain joins TRBV3-1 (or the pseudogene TRBV3-2) to TRBJ2-3, with 7 positions matching TRBD2. The CDR3 runs to 16 residues. CDR1 and CDR2 (germline): LGHDT, YNNKEL (reference sequence). The trim removed 3 bases at V and 0 bases at J, leaving 6 bases unmatched. The CDR3 DNA sequence: TGTGCCAGCAGCCATTCCCCTAGCGGAAGCACAGATACGCAGTATTTT. Its translation is CASSHSPSGSTDTQYF.

J is TRBJ2-5 and V is TRBV27; 8 nucleotides match TRBD1. The CDR3 is made up of 15 amino acids. Germline lookup yields CDR1 MNHEY and CDR2 SMNVEV (reference sequence). The trim removed 5 bases at V and 6 bases at J, leaving 11 bases unmatched. CDR3 bases: TGTGCCAGCAGTCCACGAGGACAGGGTGAGAAGACCCAGTACTTC. Translation gives CASSPRGQGEKTQYF.

This chain links TRBV5-1 with TRBJ2-7; a weak D match, TRBD2 (5 bases). Looked up from germline, CDR1 is SGHRS and CDR2 is YFSETQ. The CDR3 covers 15 residues. Between the trimmed V and J ends, which lost 3 bases and 0 bases, there was a span of 13 bases. This CDR3 reads CASSWTGSSSYEQYF. CDR3 DNA: TGCGCCAGCAGCTGGACGGGGAGCAGCTCCTACGAGCAGTACTTC.

The count of this clone is one. The rearrangement links TRBV9 to TRBJ2-3; D might be TRBD1 or TRBD2, each matching 5 bases. CDR3 length: 13 amino acids. The V gene lost 3 bases and the J gene lost 6 bases, with 11 bases spanning the gap. Germline assignment: CDR1 SGDLS and CDR2 YYNGEE. CDR3 coding DNA: TGTGCCAGCAGCGACGGGGCGGCGGATACGCAGTATTTT. It translates to CASSDGAADTQYF.

The chain recombines TRBV6-5 with TRBJ2-7; 11 bases agree with TRBD1. Trimming took 6 bases from V and 5 from J; bases not matched to a gene: 9. This CDR3 is 15 amino acids long. CDR1 and CDR2 (germline): MNHEY, SVGAGI. CDR3 residues: CASSPPPGQGDEQYF. CDR3 nucleotide sequence: TGTGCCAGCAGCCCCCCCCCGGGACAGGGGGACGAGCAGTACTTC.

The J gene is TRBJ2-2, the V gene TRBV19; D unresolved. The V and J ends lost 2 bases and 6 bases respectively, with 16 bases between them. CDR1 is LNHDA, CDR2 SQIVND, per germline (reference sequence). There are 16 residues in the CDR3. This chain's CDR3 is CASSISEHLPPGELFF. As DNA, the CDR3 is TGTGCCAGTAGTATAAGCGAACACTTACCCCCCGGGGAGCTGTTTTTT. Full variable domain (remainder filled in from reference TRBV19 and TRBJ2-2): DGGITQSPKYLFRKEGQNVTLSCEQNLNHDAMYWYRQDPGQGLRLIYYSQIVNDFQKGDIAEGYSVSREKKESFPLTVTSAQKNPTAFYLCASSISEHLPPGELFFGEGSRLTVL.

V and J are TRBV12-3 or TRBV12-4 and TRBJ1-1; TRBD1 aligns across 7 bases. The CDR3 has 13 amino acids. Trimming at V came to 3 bases and at J to 3 bases, leaving 1 base not matched to a gene. In DNA, the CDR3 is TGTGCCAGCAGTTTTCAGGGGGACACTGAAGCTTTCTTT. This sequence encodes CASSFQGDTEAFF.

The rearrangement links TRBV7-2 to TRBJ2-1; 10 bases map to TRBD2. Germline trimming cut 4 bases from V and 9 bases from J; bases unmatched to any gene: 9. The germline CDR1 and CDR2 sequences are SGHTA and FQGNSA. This CDR3 has 15 residues. The CDR3 protein is CASSYNPSGGGEQFF. DNA of the CDR3: TGTGCCAGCAGCTATAATCCTAGCGGGGGTGGTGAGCAGTTCTTC. Full variable domain (missing parts from reference TRBV7-2 and TRBJ2-1): GAGVSQSPSNKVTEKGKDVELRCDPISGHTALYWYRQSLGQGLEFLIYFQGNSAPDKSGLPSDRFSAERTGGSVSTLTIQRTQQEDSAVYLCASSYNPSGGGEQFFGPGTRLTVL.

The chain couples TRBV18 to TRBJ1-3, with D hard to call. From germline, CDR1 is KGHSH and CDR2 LQKENI. CDR3 length: 16 residues. V lost 5 bases to trimming and J lost 1 base, with 15 bases between them. CDR3 DNA sequence: TGTGCCAGCTCAGCGCAGGCGCCGGAGTCTGGAAACACCATATATTTT. The encoded protein is CASSAQAPESGNTIYF.

This rearrangement joins TRBV7-8 to TRBJ2-1, with 9 bases matching TRBD1. Trimming at V came to 4 bases and at J to 7 bases, leaving 5 bases not matched to a gene. This CDR3 comprises 14 residues. Germline V gene lookup returns CDR1 SGHVS and CDR2 FQNEAQ. The CDR3 DNA is TGTGCCAGCAGCTCCCGACAGGGGGGAAATGAGCAGTTCTTC. Translating it yields CASSSRQGGNEQFF. Supplemented by reference TRBV7-8 and TRBJ2-1, the full variable domain reads GAGVSQSPRYKVAKRGQDVALRCDPISGHVSLFWYQQALGQGPEFLTYFQNEAQLDKSGLPSDRFFAERPEGSVSTLKIQRTQQEDSAVYLCASSSRQGGNEQFFGPGTRLTVL.

The chain joins TRBV27 to TRBJ1-2, with 10 bases fitting TRBD1. Looked up from germline, CDR1 is MNHEY and CDR2 is SMNVEV (reference sequence). V shed 2 bases and J 8 bases; nucleotides not matched to a gene: 5. This CDR3 is built from 14 residues. The CDR3 reads CASSLGQGGSGYTF. CDR3 coding DNA: TGTGCCAGCAGTTTAGGACAGGGGGGTTCCGGCTACACCTTC.